One sample yielded the 20 T cell receptor beta chains listed below, sequenced in a study of neoadjuvant nivolumab and ipilimumab in lung cancer. TCRdb's table, derived via immunoSEQ multiplex PCR, lists solely in-frame clones and lacks some. Of 10,000 to 15,000 clones in the sample, about two thirds are singletons; the top ten hold under 30%. This material consisted of peripheral blood, taken after neoadjuvant nivolumab, alone or with ipilimumab, at or shortly before surgery. The receptors come from an adult with non-small cell lung cancer.

The genes are TRBV11-2 and TRBJ2-7; 8 bases are a match to TRBD2. The V gene's germline CDR1 is SGHAT and CDR2 FQNNGV. The CDR3 runs to 16 residues. Trimming removed 5 bases from V and 2 bases from J; junction bases left unmatched: 11. The CDR3 loop reads CASSPLREGRPYEQYF. The DNA of the CDR3 is TGTGCCAGCAGCCCCCTCCGGGAGGGCCGTCCCTACGAGCAGTACTTC.

This chain joins TRBV11-2 and TRBJ1-2, with a tentative D call TRBD1 (5 bases). Germline V gene data show CDR1 as SGHAT and CDR2 as FQNNGV. CDR3 size: 14 residues. Trimming took 5 bases from V and 6 from J, leaving 16 bases between them. The chain's CDR3 is CASSPGPGRHGYTF. For the CDR3, the DNA is TGTGCCAGCAGCCCTGGTCCAGGGCGACATGGCTACACCTTC.

V usage is TRBV5-1 and J usage is TRBJ2-5; 7 bases map to TRBD1. CDR3 length: 15 residues. Germline CDR1 reads SGHRS; CDR2 reads YFSETQ. The V segment lost 4 bases and the J segment 5 bases; nucleotides outside the gene matches: 11. CDR3 sequence (DNA): TGCGCCAGCAGCACGGGACAGCACCCACCGGAGACCCAGTACTTC. It specifies CASSTGQHPPETQYF. The full variable domain, completed using reference TRBV5-1 and TRBJ2-5, is KAGVTQTPRYLIKTRGQQVTLSCSPISGHRSVSWYQQTPGQGLQFLFEYFSETQRNKGNFPGRFSGRQFSNSRSEMNVSTLELGDSALYLCASSTGQHPPETQYFGPGTRLLVL.

This clone counts as medium-sized. J is TRBJ1-3 and V is TRBV29-1; D remains ambiguous. In germline, CDR1 is SQVTM, CDR2 ANQGSEA. This CDR3 spans 12 amino acids. Trimming stripped 7 bases from V and 0 bases from J, with 7 bases between. The CDR3 nucleotides read TGCAGCGGGCAGAGCTCTGGAAACACCATATATTTT. Its translation: CSGQSSGNTIYF.

The chain recombines TRBV18 with TRBJ2-7, with 9 positions matching TRBD2. The V and J ends lost 0 bases and 7 bases, in that order; junction bases with no gene match: 7. The germline V gene has CDR1 KGHSH and CDR2 LQKENI. This CDR3 spans 15 amino acids. The CDR3: CASSPPTGGGDEQYF. The DNA for the CDR3 is TGTGCCAGCTCACCACCGACAGGCGGGGGGGATGAGCAGTACTTC.

This chain joins TRBV18 and TRBJ1-1; no reliable D call. CDR1 and CDR2 from the germline V gene are KGHSH and LQKENI. The CDR3 has 15 residues. The V and J ends lost 3 bases and 3 bases respectively, with 14 bases between them. Here the CDR3 reads CASSPVAGRDTEAFF. The CDR3 DNA is TGTGCCAGCTCACCGGTGGCAGGCCGGGACACTGAAGCTTTCTTT.

CDR3 amino acids: CASSPLPGGYEQYF. The CDR3 DNA follows: TGTGCCAGCAGCCCTCTACCGGGAGGTTACGAGCAGTACTTC. The chain links TRBV9 to TRBJ2-7; 7 bases line up with TRBD2. Germline trimming cut 4 bases from V and 4 bases from J; bases unmatched to any gene: 8. Germline V gene data show CDR1 as SGDLS and CDR2 as YYNGEE. This CDR3 region has 14 residues. The whole variable domain, remainder taken from reference TRBV9 and TRBJ2-7, is DSGVTQTPKHLITATGQRVTLRCSPRSGDLSVYWYQQSLDQGLQFLIQYYNGEERAKGNILERFSAQQFPDLHSELNLSSLELGDSALYFCASSPLPGGYEQYFGPGTRLTVT.

CDR3 amino acids: CASSFETPNYGYTF. CDR3 nucleotides: TGCGCCAGCAGCTTTGAAACGCCTAACTATGGCTACACCTTC. This rearrangement joins TRBV5-1 to TRBJ1-2; no firm D call. The germline CDR1 and CDR2 sequences are SGHRS and YFSETQ. V lost 2 bases, J lost 0 bases, and 8 bases lay in between. The CDR3 runs 14 residues.

This chain joins TRBV5-1 and TRBJ2-7; D ambiguous. Germline CDR1 reads SGHRS; CDR2 reads YFSETQ. The CDR3 extends over 15 amino acids. V dropped 0 bases and J dropped 2 bases, with 12 bases sitting between them. In DNA, the CDR3 is TGCGCCAGCAGCTTGGTTGGGCGGCAAACCTACGAGCAGTACTTC. Amino acid sequence: CASSLVGRQTYEQYF.

The rearrangement uses TRBV27 and TRBJ2-7; the D gene is possibly TRBD1 (5 bases). The CDR3 has 12 amino acids. Trimming cost V 11 bases and J 1 base, with 12 bases left between them. Germline V lookup: CDR1 MNHEY, CDR2 SMNVEV (reference sequence). The CDR3 nucleotides are TGTGCCTGTCAGGGTTCTTCCTACGAGCAGTACTTC. Protein: CACQGSSYEQYF.

This rearrangement joins TRBV2 to TRBJ1-2; TRBD1 might be the D (5 bases). V was cut by 5 bases and J by 6 bases, with 16 bases left in between. This CDR3 spans 14 amino acids. The germline gives CDR1 SNHLY, CDR2 FYNNEI. CDR3 amino acids: CASSRNRRGDGYTF. DNA for the CDR3: TGTGCCAGCAGTCGGAACAGGCGCGGGGATGGCTACACCTTC.

The genes are TRBV18 and TRBJ2-7; perhaps TRBD1 as D (6 bases). The CDR3 sequence is 14 residues long. V lost 3 bases and J 5 bases, leaving 14 bases between the germline ends. Germline CDR1 and CDR2: KGHSH and LQKENI. The CDR3 DNA is TGTGCCAGCTCACCTTCGACAGGAATCAACGAGCAGTACTTC. Translation: CASSPSTGINEQYF.

The chain couples TRBV5-5 to TRBJ1-1; unclear D gene. The germline CDR1 and CDR2 sequences are SGHKS and YYEKEE (reference sequence). The CDR3 sequence is 12 residues long. V shed 0 bases and J shed 10 bases, with 10 bases lying between them. The CDR3 DNA reads TGTGCCAGCAGCTTGGGACGGACGATAGCTTTCTTT. This encodes CASSLGRTIAFF.

This clone is judged medium-sized. The J gene is TRBJ2-7, the V gene TRBV4-1; 8 nucleotides agree with TRBD1. Germline values: CDR1 MGHRA, CDR2 YSYEKL. This CDR3 contains 15 residues. V was pared by 5 bases and J by 0 bases, with 6 bases of the junction left unmatched. The chain's CDR3 is CASSEAGTGSYEQYF. CDR3 sequence (DNA): TGCGCCAGCAGCGAAGCCGGGACAGGCTCCTACGAGCAGTACTTC.

The chain is built from TRBV7-2 and TRBJ2-7, with 12 bases identical to TRBD2. The CDR3 runs to 15 residues. From germline, CDR1 is SGHTA and CDR2 FQGNSA. The J segment lost 5 bases and the V segment lost 5 bases, leaving 7 bases of the junction unmatched. CDR3 sequence reads: CASSQTSGRTNEQYF. In DNA, the CDR3 is TGTGCCAGCAGCCAGACTAGCGGGAGAACCAACGAGCAGTACTTC.

Turning to this clone: One end of the junction fails to match germline, which may point to a read error. The V gene is TRBV7-7, the J gene TRBJ2-3, with D perhaps matching TRBD1 (5 bases). CDR1 and CDR2 from the germline V gene are SSHAT and FNYEAQ (reference sequence). The CDR3 contains 13 residues. CDR3 loop: CASSLGPGNTQYF. In DNA form, the CDR3 reads TGTGCTAGCAGCTTAGGGCCAGGGAATACGCAGTATTTT.

This clone has just one count. The V and J genes are TRBV18 and TRBJ2-7, with 8 bases fitting TRBD2. V lost 6 bases and J lost 1; bases outside the gene matches: 5. CDR3 size: 14 residues. Looked up from germline, CDR1 is KGHSH and CDR2 is LQKENI. The CDR3 sequence: CASSTGLVSYEQYF. CDR3 coding DNA: TGTGCCAGCTCGACGGGACTAGTATCCTACGAGCAGTACTTC. Supplemented by reference TRBV18 and TRBJ2-7, the full variable domain reads NAGVMQNPRHLVRRRGQEARLRCSPMKGHSHVYWYRQLPEEGLKFMVYLQKENIIDESGMPKERFSAEFPKEGPSILRIQQVVRGDSAAYFCASSTGLVSYEQYFGPGTRLTVT.

The chain is built from TRBV20-1 and TRBJ1-2; D unresolved. The V end lost 1 base, the J end lost 8 bases, and 5 bases lay between the germline ends. The CDR3 sequence is 10 residues long. Germline assignment: CDR1 DFQATT and CDR2 SNEGSKA (reference sequence). For the CDR3, the DNA is TGCAGTGCTAGAGCGGGGGGCTACACCTTC. Its translation is CSARAGGYTF.

The V call is TRBV29-1, the J call TRBJ2-2; D uncertain. This CDR3 has 14 amino acids. Deletions cut 4 bases from V and 3 bases from J, with 12 bases between. Germline CDR1 SQVTM, CDR2 ANQGSEA. For the CDR3, the DNA is TGCAGCGTTGCGGATAGTCCAGACACCGGGGAGCTGTTTTTT. Its protein product is CSVADSPDTGELFF.

This sequence joins TRBV7-9 and TRBJ2-1, with D perhaps being TRBD1 or TRBD2 (5 bases each). V lost 5 bases and J lost 2, with 13 bases in between. The CDR3 extends over 15 amino acids. Germline CDR1 and CDR2: SEHNR and FQNEAQ (reference sequence). CDR3 sequence (DNA): TGTGCCAGCAGCGGGACCGCCGAGCCCTACAATGAGCAGTTCTTC. It yields the protein CASSGTAEPYNEQFF.